The 17 T cell receptor beta chains listed next were all sequenced from one sample in a study of T-cell reconstitution after alpha-beta-depleted transplantation in children. Preparation of the TCRbeta library was carried out with unique molecular identifiers. TCRdb called the PCR reads again in MiXCR, with one record for every CDR3 protein. The sample includes roughly 490,000 distinct CDR3 sequences, over 9.5% of them seen just once. The material was PBMCs, mostly from graft donor cells, obtained 180 days after TCRalphabeta/CD19-depleted stem cell transplant. The receptors derive from a female patient between 2 and 10 years old who had a stem cell transplant for aplastic anemia, so the T cells may come from the graft donor.

There are many counts of this clonotype. The chain employs TRBV20-1 and TRBJ2-1; the match to TRBD2 covers 8 bases. Looked up from germline, CDR1 is DFQATT and CDR2 is SNEGSKA (reference sequence). This CDR3 spans 13 amino acids. The CDR3 protein is CSHGRGIYNEQFF. The CDR3 DNA reads as TGCAGCCACGGGAGGGGCATTTACAATGAGCAGTTCTTC.

This clonotype was seen repeatedly, ten times or more. This rearrangement joins TRBV6-5 to TRBJ2-2; D gene ambiguous. CDR1 is MNHEY, CDR2 SVGAGI, per germline. There are 13 residues in the CDR3. V lost 0 bases to trimming and J lost 6 bases, with 5 bases between them. CDR3 nucleotides: TGTGCCAGCAGTTACTCGGTATCCGGGGAGCTGTTTTTT. It codes for CASSYSVSGELFF.

The rearrangement links TRBV10-2 to TRBJ2-1, with 7 bases aligning to TRBD2. The CDR3 loop spans 16 amino acids. Germline CDR1 and CDR2: WSHSY and SAAADI. V was pared by 7 bases and J by 6 bases, with 15 bases of the junction left unmatched. In nucleotides, the CDR3 is TGCGCCAGCACCGAACGAGGGAGGGCCGCTTTCAATGAGCAGTTCTTC. Amino acid sequence: CASTERGRAAFNEQFF.

For the CDR3, the DNA is TGTGCCAGCAGCTTGGTGGGGGAGAATGAAAAACTGTTTTTT. Encoded protein: CASSLVGENEKLFF. The chain is built from TRBV5-6 and TRBJ1-4; a weak D match, TRBD1 (5 bases). The ends were cut back, 0 bases at V and 5 bases at J, with 8 bases in the middle. The CDR3 runs to 14 residues. Looked up from germline, CDR1 is SGHDT and CDR2 is YYEEEE.

V is TRBV27 and J is TRBJ2-7; no clear D gene. V lost 2 bases to trimming and J lost 3 bases, with 8 bases between them. Germline V gene data show CDR1 as MNHEY and CDR2 as SMNVEV (reference sequence). This CDR3 comprises 13 residues. The CDR3 DNA sequence: TGTGCCAGCAGTTTAATCCAGGACTACGAGCAGTACTTC. Protein: CASSLIQDYEQYF.

This clonotype was counted between two and nine times. This rearrangement joins TRBV2 to TRBJ2-2; 7 nucleotides align to TRBD2. Trimming at V came to 9 bases and at J to 0 bases, leaving 7 bases not matched to a gene. In germline, CDR1 is SNHLY, CDR2 FYNNEI. The CDR3 has 15 amino acids. The CDR3: CASRAGFANTGELFF. The CDR3 region has the DNA TGTGCCAGTAGAGCGGGGTTCGCGAACACCGGGGAGCTGTTTTTT.

This chain connects TRBV27 to TRBJ1-5, with TRBD1 as a possible D gene (5 bases). Trimming took 5 bases from V and 3 from J, leaving 20 bases between them. The CDR3 has 17 amino acids. The germline gives CDR1 MNHEY, CDR2 SMNVEV (reference sequence). The CDR3: CASSPRAGLPLNQPQHF. The CDR3 nucleotides read TGTGCCAGCAGTCCCAGGGCAGGACTCCCTCTCAATCAGCCCCAGCATTTT.

This clonotype was seen more than once but under ten times. V gene TRBV4-3 combines with J gene TRBJ1-4; TRBD1 matches 8 bases. V was pared by 1 base and J by 8 bases, with 6 bases of the junction left unmatched. CDR3 length: 15 amino acids. Germline CDR1 reads LGHNA; CDR2 reads YSLEER. In DNA form, the CDR3 reads TGCGCCAGCAGCCAAGGAAACAGGGGGGTCGAAAAACTGTTTTTT. Translating it yields CASSQGNRGVEKLFF.

The sample holds a few counts of this clonotype. The CDR3 bases are TGTGCCAGCAGCCTCATCCGGGTTTCACCCCTCCACTTT. It translates to CASSLIRVSPLHF. This rearrangement joins TRBV27 to TRBJ1-6; no clear D gene. The germline CDR1 and CDR2 sequences are MNHEY and SMNVEV (reference sequence). The CDR3 is 13 residues long. The germline V and J ends were trimmed by 6 bases and 9 bases, with 12 bases remaining between them.

This clonotype showed up many times. The chain combines TRBV5-1 with TRBJ1-1; D remains ambiguous. The CDR3 loop spans 14 amino acids. The V end was cut by 0 bases, the J end by 0 bases, with 6 bases between. Germline V gene data show CDR1 as SGHRS and CDR2 as YFSETQ. CDR3 sequence reads: CASSLGTVNTEAFF. As DNA, the CDR3 is TGCGCCAGCAGCTTGGGGACGGTGAACACTGAAGCTTTCTTT.

Concerning this clonotype: A junction end diverges from the germline sequence, so it may reflect a read error. The chain has TRBV4-3 and TRBJ1-1; 8 bases are shared with TRBD1. The CDR3 sequence is 14 residues long. Germline CDR1 and CDR2: LGHNA and YSLEER. The DNA for the CDR3 is TGCGCCAGCGGCCAAGTCGGACAGGGCGCTGAAGCTTTCTTT. It translates to CASGQVGQGAEAFF.

The sample holds many counts of this clonotype. The rearrangement joins TRBV12-3 or TRBV12-4 to TRBJ2-3; D gene ambiguous. The CDR3 is made up of 17 amino acids. Trimming took off 3 bases at V and 0 bases at J, with 16 bases between the two ends. The CDR3 bases are TGTGCCAGCAGTTTGTCTGACATCACGAAAAGCACAGATACGCAGTATTTT. This gives the protein CASSLSDITKSTDTQYF.

This clonotype was found a few times. The gene calls are TRBV5-6 and TRBJ2-3, with 9 bases fitting TRBD2. The CDR3 is 16 residues long. V gave up 2 bases and J gave up 5 bases; unmatched junction bases: 9. Germline V lookup: CDR1 SGHDT, CDR2 YYEEEE. The CDR3 region is CASSFPGGRAGDTQYF. The CDR3 DNA reads as TGTGCCAGCAGCTTCCCCGGCGGGAGGGCCGGAGATACGCAGTATTTT.

This clonotype has more than one count but fewer than ten. The chain carries TRBV5-1 and TRBJ2-1; either TRBD1 or TRBD2 may fit D (5 bases each). Germline V gives CDR1 SGHRS, CDR2 YFSETQ. There are 16 residues in the CDR3. V lost 2 bases and J lost 5, with 17 bases in between. CDR3 nucleotides: TGCGCCAGCAGCTTCCCTCCCCTTAGGGGAGACAATGAGCAGTTCTTC. Residues: CASSFPPLRGDNEQFF.

This clonotype occurred a few times. The chain links TRBV7-8 to TRBJ2-1; tentatively, D is TRBD1 or TRBD2 (5 bases each). The CDR3 length is 14 residues. Germline lookup yields CDR1 SGHVS and CDR2 FQNEAQ. With 0 bases removed from V and 9 bases from J, the gap between germline ends came to 12 bases. The CDR3 DNA follows: TGTGCCAGCAGCTTAGCGCAGAGGGGTCGTGAGCAGTTCTTC. It codes for CASSLAQRGREQFF.

This clonotype was found a few times. This chain connects TRBV5-5 to TRBJ1-1; D not certain. The CDR3 has 14 residues. Trimming removed 2 bases from V and 8 bases from J, with 16 bases in between. In germline, CDR1 is SGHKS, CDR2 YYEKEE (reference sequence). The CDR3 loop is CASSFRFQKNEAFF. Here the CDR3 DNA reads TGTGCCAGCAGCTTTAGGTTTCAGAAAAACGAAGCTTTCTTT.

The sample holds a few counts of this clonotype. The V and J genes are TRBV27 and TRBJ2-1, with TRBD1 identical over 9 bases. This CDR3 has 16 residues. In germline, CDR1 is MNHEY, CDR2 SMNVEV (reference sequence). Trimming took 7 bases from V and 7 from J; bases not matched to a gene: 14. CDR3 sequence (DNA): TGTGCCAGCAACCAATCCGGGACAGGGTCCGGGAATGAGCAGTTCTTC. Its protein is CASNQSGTGSGNEQFF.